The rows below give T cell receptor beta chains drawn from one sample of a study of T cells after yellow fever vaccination. A single record per CDR3 protein comes from TCRdb applying MiXCR to the 5' RACE reads. Here the sample spans approximately 300,000 distinct CDR3 sequences, roughly 6.8% being singletons. The material was PBMCs, obtained around 45 days after the first yellow fever vaccination. The receptors here all came from a man between 18 and 35 years old who received the YFV17D yellow fever vaccine. CDR3s include the opening cysteine and the closing phenylalanine or tryptophan. The D gene is left open where the match is weak. Clone size is stated in some rows and not others, as once, few, many or a class when expanded.

j_call: TRBJ1-2
v_call: TRBV5-5
clone_size: few
d_call: TRBD1
cdr3_nt: TGTGCCAGCAGCTTGGGACAGGGCCACGATGGCTACACCTTC
cdr3_aa: CASSLGQGHDGYTF

j_call: TRBJ2-3
v_call: TRBV12-3/TRBV12-4
clone_size: few
d_call: NA
cdr3_nt: TGTGCCAGCAGTTTAGGATATGAAGGAGGATCAGATACGCAGTATTTT
cdr3_aa: CASSLGYEGGSDTQYF

j_call: TRBJ2-3
v_call: TRBV12-3/TRBV12-4
clone_size: many
d_call: TRBD2
cdr3_nt: TGTGCCAGCAGTCTTAGCGGGGGGAGCACAGATACGCAGTATTTT
cdr3_aa: CASSLSGGSTDTQYF

j_call: TRBJ2-5
v_call: TRBV9
clone_size: few
d_call: TRBD1
cdr3_nt: TGTGCCAGCAGCGCAACAGGGGGCGCGGCGGAGACCCAGTACTTC
cdr3_aa: CASSATGGAAETQYF

j_call: TRBJ1-6
v_call: TRBV5-6
clone_size: few
d_call: NA
cdr3_nt: TGTGCCAGCAGCTTGAGGCCAGAATATAATTCACCCCTCCACTTT
cdr3_aa: CASSLRPEYNSPLHF

j_call: TRBJ1-6
v_call: TRBV6-1
clone_size: NA
d_call: TRBD1
cdr3_nt: TGTGCCAGCAGTCAAGACAGGGGAATGAATTCACCCCTCCACTTT
cdr3_aa: CASSQDRGMNSPLHF

j_call: TRBJ2-5
v_call: TRBV9
clone_size: NA
d_call: TRBD2
cdr3_nt: TGTGCCAGCACCCTGGGACCCGGGGGGGAGACCCAGTACTTC
cdr3_aa: CASTLGPGGETQYF

j_call: TRBJ2-4
v_call: TRBV5-5
clone_size: many
d_call: TRBD1
cdr3_nt: TGTGCCAGCAGTCCCGACAGGGTCGACATTCAGTACTTC
cdr3_aa: CASSPDRVDIQYF

j_call: TRBJ2-5
v_call: TRBV7-2
clone_size: NA
d_call: TRBD2
cdr3_nt: TGTGCCAGCAGCTTAATAGCGGGGCAAGAGACCCAGTACTTC
cdr3_aa: CASSLIAGQETQYF

j_call: TRBJ2-5
v_call: TRBV9
clone_size: NA
d_call: NA
cdr3_nt: TGTGCCAGCAGCGTAGGGACAACCCAAGAGACCCAGTACTTC
cdr3_aa: CASSVGTTQETQYF

j_call: TRBJ2-7
v_call: TRBV10-3
clone_size: many
d_call: NA
cdr3_nt: TGTGCCATCAGAAGGGACATTCCAAACGACGAGCAGTACTTC
cdr3_aa: CAIRRDIPNDEQYF

j_call: TRBJ2-5
v_call: TRBV4-3
clone_size: many
d_call: NA
cdr3_nt: TGCGCCAGCAGCCAATGGGGTATAGAGGAGACCCAGTACTTC
cdr3_aa: CASSQWGIEETQYF

j_call: TRBJ2-1
v_call: TRBV20-1
clone_size: NA
d_call: NA
cdr3_nt: TGCAGTGCGGAAGGACTCCGGAGAGACGATGAGCAGTTCTTC
cdr3_aa: CSAEGLRRDDEQFF

j_call: TRBJ1-4
v_call: TRBV9
clone_size: many
d_call: NA
cdr3_nt: TGTGCCAGCAGCGTAGGTGGTAATGAAAAACTGTTTTTT
cdr3_aa: CASSVGGNEKLFF

j_call: TRBJ1-1
v_call: TRBV5-1
clone_size: NA
d_call: NA
cdr3_nt: TGCGCCAGCAGCTTGGGCCTTTGGGAAATGAACACTGAAGCTTTCTTT
cdr3_aa: CASSLGLWEMNTEAFF

j_call: TRBJ1-1
v_call: TRBV16
clone_size: NA
d_call: NA
cdr3_nt: TGTGCCAGCAGCCCGGAGTTAGGCACTGAAGCTTTCTTT
cdr3_aa: CASSPELGTEAFF

j_call: TRBJ2-3
v_call: TRBV6-5
clone_size: NA
d_call: TRBD1
cdr3_nt: TGTGCCAGCAGTTTCGACAGGGGGCAATTCGATACGCAGTATTTT
cdr3_aa: CASSFDRGQFDTQYF

j_call: TRBJ2-2
v_call: TRBV12-3/TRBV12-4
clone_size: NA
d_call: NA
cdr3_nt: TGTGCCAGCGGGGGTTTCCGAGGAGGAACCGGGGAGCTGTTTTTT
cdr3_aa: CASGGFRGGTGELFF

j_call: TRBJ1-5
v_call: TRBV25-1
clone_size: many
d_call: NA
cdr3_nt: TGTGCCAGCAGTGAATGCCCCAAAGGGAGGAATCAGCCCCAGCATTTT
cdr3_aa: CASSECPKGRNQPQHF

j_call: TRBJ1-5
v_call: TRBV10-3
clone_size: few
d_call: NA
cdr3_nt: TGTGCCATCGGCCGAGAAAATCAGCCCCAGCATTTT
cdr3_aa: CAIGRENQPQHF

j_call: TRBJ2-5
v_call: TRBV3-1
clone_size: many
d_call: NA
cdr3_nt: TGTGCCAGCAAACCAGGACAGAGACAAGAGACCCAGTACTTC
cdr3_aa: CASKPGQRQETQYF

j_call: TRBJ1-5
v_call: TRBV15
clone_size: NA
d_call: TRBD1
cdr3_nt: TGTGCCACCAGCCGGCAGGCAGGGGGAAATCAGCCCCAGCGTTTT
cdr3_aa: CATSRQAGGNQPQRF

j_call: TRBJ2-1
v_call: TRBV6-2/TRBV6-3
clone_size: few
d_call: TRBD2
cdr3_nt: TGTGCCAGCACCTCACTAGCGGGTGGGAACAATGAGCAGTTCTTC
cdr3_aa: CASTSLAGGNNEQFF

j_call: TRBJ2-3
v_call: TRBV3-1
clone_size: NA
d_call: NA
cdr3_nt: TGTACCATCAGTTTACCAATGGACCGGCGTCTATCGGGCACAGATACGCAGTATTTT
cdr3_aa: CTISLPMDRRLSGTDTQYF

j_call: TRBJ2-2
v_call: TRBV12-3/TRBV12-4
clone_size: NA
d_call: NA
cdr3_nt: TGTGCCAGCAGTTTAGGGTCCTTCTGGGCGGGAACCGGGGAGCTGTTTTTT
cdr3_aa: CASSLGSFWAGTGELFF

j_call: TRBJ1-2
v_call: TRBV5-1
clone_size: many
d_call: TRBD1
cdr3_nt: TGCGCCAGCAGCTTGTTCCAGGGGGGCTTGCGGGGCTACACCTTC
cdr3_aa: CASSLFQGGLRGYTF

j_call: TRBJ2-3
v_call: TRBV12-3/TRBV12-4
clone_size: few
d_call: TRBD2
cdr3_nt: TGTGCCAGCAGTGCGGGACTAGCGGGGGCCTTAAGCACAGATACGCAGTATTTT
cdr3_aa: CASSAGLAGALSTDTQYF

j_call: TRBJ2-2
v_call: TRBV5-1
clone_size: NA
d_call: NA
cdr3_nt: TGCGCCAGCAGCTTCTTTCTTAGGCCCGACCATCCCACCGGGGAGCTGTTTTTT
cdr3_aa: CASSFFLRPDHPTGELFF

j_call: TRBJ2-5
v_call: TRBV30
clone_size: NA
d_call: TRBD1
cdr3_nt: TGTGCCTGGACCCGGGACAGGGTAGGTTTGGAGACCCAGTACTTC
cdr3_aa: CAWTRDRVGLETQYF

j_call: TRBJ1-1
v_call: TRBV7-6
clone_size: many
d_call: NA
cdr3_nt: TGTGCCAGCAGCTACGGCTTGGACACTGAAGCTTTCTTT
cdr3_aa: CASSYGLDTEAFF

j_call: TRBJ2-3
v_call: TRBV7-9
clone_size: NA
d_call: TRBD1
cdr3_nt: TGTGCCAGCAGCTTATCCAGGACAGGGGATACGCAGTATTTT
cdr3_aa: CASSLSRTGDTQYF

j_call: TRBJ2-1
v_call: TRBV12-5
clone_size: few
d_call: TRBD2
cdr3_nt: TGTGCTAGTGGTTCCCCCGAGGGAGGGATCTACAATGAGCAGTTCTTC
cdr3_aa: CASGSPEGGIYNEQFF

j_call: TRBJ1-1
v_call: TRBV4-2
clone_size: NA
d_call: NA
cdr3_nt: TGTGCCAGCAGCAGGCTATGGGCCCTTGAAGCTTTCTTT
cdr3_aa: CASSRLWALEAFF

j_call: TRBJ2-2
v_call: TRBV29-1
clone_size: NA
d_call: NA
cdr3_nt: TGCAGCGTTTCTTTTGGTACCGGGGAGCTGTTTTTT
cdr3_aa: CSVSFGTGELFF

j_call: TRBJ2-1
v_call: TRBV10-3
clone_size: many
d_call: NA
cdr3_nt: TGTGCCATCAGGCGGATAGGTTCCTACAATGAGCAGTTCTTC
cdr3_aa: CAIRRIGSYNEQFF

j_call: TRBJ1-5
v_call: TRBV4-3
clone_size: NA
d_call: NA
cdr3_nt: TGCGCCAGCAGCCAAGTGGCAGGGACACTGGATCAGCCCCAGCATTTT
cdr3_aa: CASSQVAGTLDQPQHF

j_call: TRBJ2-2
v_call: TRBV9
clone_size: few
d_call: TRBD1
cdr3_nt: TGTGCCAGCAAACCGGGACAGGGGAAGGGGGAGCTGTTTTTT
cdr3_aa: CASKPGQGKGELFF

j_call: TRBJ2-3
v_call: TRBV4-3
clone_size: NA
d_call: NA
cdr3_nt: TGCGCCAGCAGCCAAGTTCCGGTCGGGGCAGATACGCAGTATTTT
cdr3_aa: CASSQVPVGADTQYF

j_call: TRBJ2-3
v_call: TRBV5-1
clone_size: NA
d_call: TRBD2
cdr3_nt: TGCGCCAGCAGACCGGGACTAGCAGCGGGTACGCAGTATTTT
cdr3_aa: CASRPGLAAGTQYF

j_call: TRBJ2-5
v_call: TRBV28
clone_size: many
d_call: NA
cdr3_nt: TGTGCCAGCAGTCTGGATATGCGGGAGACCCAGTACTTC
cdr3_aa: CASSLDMRETQYF

j_call: TRBJ1-1
v_call: TRBV7-2
clone_size: many
d_call: TRBD1
cdr3_nt: TGTGCCAGCAGCTTTCGCCAGGGGGCGTTCTCTGAAGCTTTCTTT
cdr3_aa: CASSFRQGAFSEAFF

j_call: TRBJ2-5
v_call: TRBV7-2
clone_size: few
d_call: TRBD2
cdr3_nt: TGTGCCAGCAGCTACCAAGCGGGGCAGCAAGAGACCCAGTACTTC
cdr3_aa: CASSYQAGQQETQYF

j_call: TRBJ2-5
v_call: TRBV10-1
clone_size: NA
d_call: NA
cdr3_nt: TGCGCCAGCAGTGAGATAGTGGGGGAGACCCAGTACTTC
cdr3_aa: CASSEIVGETQYF